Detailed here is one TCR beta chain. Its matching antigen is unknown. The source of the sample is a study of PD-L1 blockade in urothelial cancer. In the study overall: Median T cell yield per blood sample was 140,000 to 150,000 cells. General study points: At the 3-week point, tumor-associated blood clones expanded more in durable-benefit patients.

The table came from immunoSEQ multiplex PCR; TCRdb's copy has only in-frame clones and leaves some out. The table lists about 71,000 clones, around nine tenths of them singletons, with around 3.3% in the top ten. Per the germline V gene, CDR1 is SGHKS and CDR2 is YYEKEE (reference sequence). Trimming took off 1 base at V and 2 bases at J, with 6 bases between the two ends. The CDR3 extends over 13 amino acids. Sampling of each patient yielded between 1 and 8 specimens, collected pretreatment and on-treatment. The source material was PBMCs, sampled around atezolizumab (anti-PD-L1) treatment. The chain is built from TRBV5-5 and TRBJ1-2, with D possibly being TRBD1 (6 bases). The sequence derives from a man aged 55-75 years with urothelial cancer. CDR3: CASSLRGNYGYTF. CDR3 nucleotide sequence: TGTGCCAGCAGCTTGAGGGGGAACTATGGCTACACCTTC.